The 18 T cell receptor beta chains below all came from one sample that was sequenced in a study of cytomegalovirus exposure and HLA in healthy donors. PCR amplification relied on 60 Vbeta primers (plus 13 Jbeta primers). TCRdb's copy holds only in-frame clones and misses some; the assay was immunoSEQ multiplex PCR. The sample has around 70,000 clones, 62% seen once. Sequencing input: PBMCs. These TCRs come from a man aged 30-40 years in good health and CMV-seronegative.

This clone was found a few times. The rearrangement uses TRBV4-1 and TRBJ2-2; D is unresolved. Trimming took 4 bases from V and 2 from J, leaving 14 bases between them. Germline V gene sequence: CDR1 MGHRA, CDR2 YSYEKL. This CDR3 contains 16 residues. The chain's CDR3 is CASSPITGLNTGELFF. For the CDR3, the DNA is TGCGCCAGCAGCCCGATTACGGGTCTAAACACCGGGGAGCTGTTTTTT.

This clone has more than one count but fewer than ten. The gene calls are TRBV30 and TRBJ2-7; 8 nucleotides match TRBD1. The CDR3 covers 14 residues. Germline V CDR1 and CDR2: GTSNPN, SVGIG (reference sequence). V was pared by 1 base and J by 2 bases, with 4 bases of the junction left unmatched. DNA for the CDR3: TGTGCCTGGAGTGGGACAGGGTTAACCTACGAGCAGTACTTC. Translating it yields CAWSGTGLTYEQYF.

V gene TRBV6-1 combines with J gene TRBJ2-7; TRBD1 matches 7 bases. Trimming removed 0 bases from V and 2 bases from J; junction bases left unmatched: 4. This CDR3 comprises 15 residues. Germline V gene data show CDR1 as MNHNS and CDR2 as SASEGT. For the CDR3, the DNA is TGTGCCAGCAGTGAAGCGCTCGGGACAGCCTACGAGCAGTACTTC. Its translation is CASSEALGTAYEQYF.

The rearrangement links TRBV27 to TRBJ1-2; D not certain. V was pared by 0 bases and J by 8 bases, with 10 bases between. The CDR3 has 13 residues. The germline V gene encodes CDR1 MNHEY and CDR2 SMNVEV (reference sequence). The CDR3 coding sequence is TGTGCCAGCAGTTTATCCATACACCTCGGCTACACCTTC. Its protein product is CASSLSIHLGYTF.

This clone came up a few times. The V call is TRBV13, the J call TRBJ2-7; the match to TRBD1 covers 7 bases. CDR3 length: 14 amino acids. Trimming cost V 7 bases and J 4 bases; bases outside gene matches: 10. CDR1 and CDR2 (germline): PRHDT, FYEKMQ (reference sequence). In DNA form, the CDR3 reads TGTGCCAGCACCAGTTGGGACAGTACTTACGAGCAGTACTTC. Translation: CASTSWDSTYEQYF.

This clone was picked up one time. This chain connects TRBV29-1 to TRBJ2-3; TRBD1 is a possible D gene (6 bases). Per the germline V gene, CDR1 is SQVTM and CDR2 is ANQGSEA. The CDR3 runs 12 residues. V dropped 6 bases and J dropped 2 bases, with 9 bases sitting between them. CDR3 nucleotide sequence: TGCAGCGTGGGACAAGTCACAGATACGCAGTATTTT. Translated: CSVGQVTDTQYF.

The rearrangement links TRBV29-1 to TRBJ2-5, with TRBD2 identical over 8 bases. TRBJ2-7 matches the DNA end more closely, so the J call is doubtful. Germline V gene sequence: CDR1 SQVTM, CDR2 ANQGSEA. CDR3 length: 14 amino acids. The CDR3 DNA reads TGCAGCGTCGGGAGGGACCAGAGCTCCTACGAGCAGTACTTC. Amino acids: CSVGRDQSSYEQYF.

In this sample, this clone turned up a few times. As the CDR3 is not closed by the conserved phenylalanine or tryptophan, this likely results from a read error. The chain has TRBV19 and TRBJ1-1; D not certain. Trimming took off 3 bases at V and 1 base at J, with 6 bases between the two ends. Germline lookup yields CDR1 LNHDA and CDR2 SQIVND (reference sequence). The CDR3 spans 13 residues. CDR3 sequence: CASSMAANTEAFV. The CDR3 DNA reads TGTGCCAGTAGTATGGCAGCGAACACTGAAGCTTTCGTT.

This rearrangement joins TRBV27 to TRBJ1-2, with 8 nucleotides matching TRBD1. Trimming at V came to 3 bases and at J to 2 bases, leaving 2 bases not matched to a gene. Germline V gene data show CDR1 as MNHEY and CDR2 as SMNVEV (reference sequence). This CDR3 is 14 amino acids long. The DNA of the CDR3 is TGTGCCAGCAGTTTTAACAGGGGGAACTATGGCTACACCTTC. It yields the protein CASSFNRGNYGYTF.

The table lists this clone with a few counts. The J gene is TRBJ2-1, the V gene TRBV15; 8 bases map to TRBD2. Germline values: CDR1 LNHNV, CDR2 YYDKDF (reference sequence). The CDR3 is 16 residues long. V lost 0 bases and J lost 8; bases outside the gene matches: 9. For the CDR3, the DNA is TGTGCCACCAGCAGAGATTCGGGGAGCGGGGGATATGAGCAGTTCTTC. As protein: CATSRDSGSGGYEQFF.

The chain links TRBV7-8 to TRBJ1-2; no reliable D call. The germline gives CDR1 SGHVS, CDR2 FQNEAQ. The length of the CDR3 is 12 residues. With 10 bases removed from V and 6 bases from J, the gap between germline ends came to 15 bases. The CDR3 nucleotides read TGTGCCATTTCGAGTGTGCGCGATGGCTACACCTTC. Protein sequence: CAISSVRDGYTF.

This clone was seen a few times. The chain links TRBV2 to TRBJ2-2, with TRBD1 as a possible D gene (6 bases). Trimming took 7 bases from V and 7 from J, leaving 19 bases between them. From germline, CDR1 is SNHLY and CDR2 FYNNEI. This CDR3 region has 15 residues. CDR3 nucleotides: TGTGCCAGCAACCCGGACAGAGGGTCTAACGGGGAGCTGTTTTTT. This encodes CASNPDRGSNGELFF.

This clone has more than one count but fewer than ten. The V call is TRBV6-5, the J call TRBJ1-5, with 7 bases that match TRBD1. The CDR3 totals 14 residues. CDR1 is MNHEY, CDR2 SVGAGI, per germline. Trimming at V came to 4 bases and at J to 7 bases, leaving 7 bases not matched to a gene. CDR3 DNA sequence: TGTGCCAGCAGTTCATACAGGGGCGACCAGCCCCAGCATTTT. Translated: CASSSYRGDQPQHF.

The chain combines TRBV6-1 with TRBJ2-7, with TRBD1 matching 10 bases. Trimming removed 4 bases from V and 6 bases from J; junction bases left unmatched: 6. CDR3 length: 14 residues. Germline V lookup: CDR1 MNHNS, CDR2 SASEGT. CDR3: CASSGQGAPLEQYF. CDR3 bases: TGTGCCAGCAGTGGACAGGGGGCACCGCTCGAGCAGTACTTC.

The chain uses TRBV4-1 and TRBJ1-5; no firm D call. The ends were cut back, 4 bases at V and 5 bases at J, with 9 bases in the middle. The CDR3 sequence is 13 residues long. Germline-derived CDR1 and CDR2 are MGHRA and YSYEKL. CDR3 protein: CASSLRLDQPQHF. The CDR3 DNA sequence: TGCGCCAGCAGCCTGCGGTTGGATCAGCCCCAGCATTTT.

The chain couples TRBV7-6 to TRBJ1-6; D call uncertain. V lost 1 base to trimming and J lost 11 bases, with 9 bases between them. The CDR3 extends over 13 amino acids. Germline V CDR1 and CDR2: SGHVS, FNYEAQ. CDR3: CASSLDANTPLHF. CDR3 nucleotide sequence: TGTGCCAGCAGCTTAGACGCGAATACACCCCTCCACTTT.

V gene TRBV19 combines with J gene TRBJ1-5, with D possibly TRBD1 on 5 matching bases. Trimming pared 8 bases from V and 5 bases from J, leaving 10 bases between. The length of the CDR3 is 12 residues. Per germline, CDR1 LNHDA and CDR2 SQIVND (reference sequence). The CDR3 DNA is TGTGCCAGTGGCCGGGGGGATCAGCCCCAGCATTTT. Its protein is CASGRGDQPQHF.

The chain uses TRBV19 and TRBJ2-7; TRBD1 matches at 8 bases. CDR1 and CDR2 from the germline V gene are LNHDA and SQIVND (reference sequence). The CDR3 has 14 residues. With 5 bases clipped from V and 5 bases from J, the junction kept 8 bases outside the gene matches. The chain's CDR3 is CASSPRTGSNEQYF. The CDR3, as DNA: TGTGCCAGTAGTCCCCGGACAGGGTCGAACGAGCAGTACTTC.